This entry lists 22 T cell receptor beta chains sequenced from one sample in a study of human T cells and chemical hapten exposure (dated by TCRdb to 2020 to 2022). The meaning of the sample's time point label: pre-sensitization, week 0. The treatment or condition label corresponds to: therapeutic diphenylcyclopropenone sensitization with weekly scalp DPC. Library preparation was by RACE. TCRdb lists the instrument as NextSeq 500. TCRdb reprocessed the public reads (quality trimming at Q25 with fastp, clone calling with MiXCR) and kept in-frame beta chains. CDR3 protein duplicates are merged, each entry listing the most common genes and DNA. The table for this sample lists about 380,000 distinct CDR3 sequences; 5.1% of them were counted only once. 2.5% to 3% of the sample is taken by the ten largest. Source: whole blood, taken in connection with sensitization to the hapten diphenylcyclopropenone (DPC). These receptors originate from a woman between 50 and 59 years old with alopecia areata. Some clones in this sample may be carry-over from other donors' samples.

This clonotype has more than one count but fewer than ten. The chain has TRBV29-1 and TRBJ2-7; D is possibly TRBD2 (6 bases). In germline, CDR1 is SQVTM, CDR2 ANQGSEA. V lost 4 bases and J lost 0, with 13 bases in between. The CDR3 spans 14 residues. DNA of the CDR3: TGCAGCGTTGGGGGGGAATATAGCTCCTACGAGCAGTACTTC. Translating it yields CSVGGEYSSYEQYF.

This clonotype was picked up a small number of times. The chain joins TRBV28 to TRBJ1-5, with D tentatively TRBD1 (5 bases). The V gene's germline CDR1 is MDHEN and CDR2 SYDVKM. Trimming shortened V by 7 bases and J by 0 bases, and 13 bases separated the two germline ends. The CDR3 is 15 residues long. The CDR3 protein is CASNTPQGSNQPQHF. CDR3 nucleotides: TGTGCCAGCAATACCCCCCAGGGTAGCAATCAGCCCCAGCATTTT.

This rearrangement joins TRBV4-2 to TRBJ2-1; TRBD2 matches at 8 bases. The CDR3 is 13 amino acids. V was clipped by 4 bases and J by 15 bases; unmatched bases: 11. CDR1 is LGHNA, CDR2 YNFKEQ, per germline. The CDR3 region is CASSPPGREGMFF. Written as DNA, the CDR3 is TGTGCCAGCAGCCCTCCTGGCCGGGAGGGGATGTTCTTC.

This clonotype was counted a few times. The genes are TRBV12-3 or TRBV12-4 and TRBJ2-7; 12 nucleotides match TRBD1. V lost 1 base and J lost 5; bases outside the gene matches: 3. The CDR3 loop spans 15 amino acids. CDR3 nucleotides: TGTGCCAGCAGTTTAGGGGGGACAGGGGGCAACGAGCAGTACTTC. Amino acid sequence: CASSLGGTGGNEQYF.

This clonotype was recorded at least ten times. This chain uses TRBV6-5 with TRBJ2-7; no definite D call. CDR3 length: 14 residues. V was pared by 5 bases and J by 0 bases, with 11 bases between. The V gene's germline CDR1 is MNHEY and CDR2 SVGAGI. Here the CDR3 reads CASSKIFTSYEQYF. The CDR3 DNA reads as TGTGCCAGCAGTAAGATCTTTACCTCCTACGAGCAGTACTTC.

This clonotype has ten or more counts. CDR3 nucleotide sequence: TGTGCCAGCAGCCCGGGACAGCTCCTCTACGAGCAGTACTTC. Its protein is CASSPGQLLYEQYF. V gene TRBV3-1 combines with J gene TRBJ2-7; 7 nucleotides match TRBD1. The CDR3 is made up of 14 amino acids. V trimming: 4 bases; J trimming: 3 bases; junction bases outside the gene matches: 6. The V gene's germline CDR1 is LGHDT and CDR2 YNNKEL (reference sequence).

The chain links TRBV20-1 to TRBJ1-4, with D maybe TRBD1 (5 bases). Trimming left V 4 bases short and J 7 bases short, with 7 bases between. The CDR3 consists of 11 residues. The V gene's germline CDR1 is DFQATT and CDR2 SNEGSKA (reference sequence). In nucleotides, the CDR3 is TGCAGTGCTAAGGGGACTGAAAAACTGTTTTTT. Translating gives CSAKGTEKLFF.

This clonotype was seen repeatedly, ten times or more. The chain uses TRBV20-1 and TRBJ2-3; TRBD2 agrees at 9 bases. The CDR3 totals 13 residues. The germline gives CDR1 DFQATT, CDR2 SNEGSKA (reference sequence). Trimming took 6 bases from V and 5 from J; bases not matched to a gene: 6. The CDR3 DNA is TGCAGTGCCGGCGGGAGGGCCAAAGATACGCAGTATTTT. Translated: CSAGGRAKDTQYF.

The V gene is TRBV6-2 or TRBV6-3, the J gene TRBJ2-7; D may be TRBD2 (6 bases). Trimming removed 2 bases at V and 2 bases at J, with 13 bases between. The CDR3 covers 15 residues. CDR1 is MNHEY, CDR2 SVGEGT, per germline. CDR3 nucleotides: TGTGCCAGCAGTTACGACGCGGGACCGGCCTACGAGCAGTACTTC. Its protein is CASSYDAGPAYEQYF.

This clonotype was counted ten times or more. V gene TRBV5-5 combines with J gene TRBJ2-3, with a weak D call TRBD1 (6 bases). This CDR3 is built from 14 residues. CDR1 SGHKS and CDR2 YYEKEE come from the germline V gene (reference sequence). Trimming took off 0 bases at V and 6 bases at J, with 11 bases between the two ends. The chain's CDR3 is CASSLEQGGDTQYF. The CDR3, as DNA: TGTGCCAGCAGCTTGGAACAGGGCGGGGATACGCAGTATTTT.

The V and J genes are TRBV5-1 and TRBJ1-1, with D hard to call. Trimming shortened V by 1 base and J by 4 bases, and 11 bases separated the two germline ends. This CDR3 is 14 amino acids long. Germline assignment: CDR1 SGHRS and CDR2 YFSETQ. CDR3 sequence reads: CASSLTGDSTEAFF. The CDR3, as DNA: TGCGCCAGCAGCTTGACCGGGGATAGCACTGAAGCTTTCTTT.

This clonotype was seen ten or more times. The J gene is TRBJ2-1, the V gene TRBV3-1; 8 bases map to TRBD1. Germline trimming cut 2 bases from V and 16 bases from J; bases unmatched to any gene: 10. The CDR3 totals 13 residues. Germline assignment: CDR1 LGHDT and CDR2 YNNKEL (reference sequence). The DNA of the CDR3 is TGTGCCAGCAGCCAACCCCCGGACAGGGATACTTTCTTC. It encodes CASSQPPDRDTFF.

This clonotype was observed a few times. This chain uses TRBV4-3 with TRBJ1-1; the match to TRBD1 covers 7 bases. Germline V lookup: CDR1 LGHNA, CDR2 YSLEER. V lost 4 bases and J lost 6; bases outside the gene matches: 11. The CDR3 runs 15 residues. Here the CDR3 reads CASSPRLQGQSEAFF. The DNA of the CDR3 is TGCGCCAGCAGCCCCCGACTACAGGGACAGTCTGAAGCTTTCTTT.

This clonotype was found many times. The V and J genes are TRBV12-3 or TRBV12-4 and TRBJ2-7; 9 bases map to TRBD2. V was pared by 0 bases and J by 3 bases, with 3 bases of the junction left unmatched. The CDR3 is 15 residues long. In DNA, the CDR3 is TGTGCCAGCAGTTTAGCGCGTAGCGGGAGCTACGAGCAGTACTTC. Protein: CASSLARSGSYEQYF.

This clonotype was seen more than once but under ten times. V usage is TRBV7-2 and J usage is TRBJ2-3; D gene uncertain. Per the germline V gene, CDR1 is SGHTA and CDR2 is FQGNSA. The CDR3 contains 15 residues. The V gene lost 1 base and the J gene lost 2 bases, with 10 bases spanning the gap. CDR3 DNA sequence: TGTGCCAGCAGCTTAGAGGACGCTTACACAGATACGCAGTATTTT. This gives the protein CASSLEDAYTDTQYF.

This sequence joins TRBV12-3 or TRBV12-4 and TRBJ1-4, with a possible D match to TRBD1 (6 bases). This CDR3 is 14 amino acids long. The V and J ends lost 7 bases and 7 bases respectively, with 16 bases between them. The DNA of the CDR3 is TGTGCCAGCACCCCTGGAGGAGGGGGTGAAAAACTGTTTTTT. It yields the protein CASTPGGGGEKLFF.

V gene TRBV11-2 combines with J gene TRBJ1-2, with TRBD1 identical over 9 bases. J lost 5 bases, V lost 5 bases, and 9 bases had no gene match. Germline-derived CDR1 and CDR2 are SGHAT and FQNNGV. The CDR3 length is 15 residues. CDR3: CASSQTTGGEYGYTF. CDR3 sequence (DNA): TGTGCCAGCAGCCAAACTACAGGGGGCGAGTATGGCTACACCTTC.

The sample holds many counts of this clonotype. The V and J genes are TRBV5-1 and TRBJ2-2, with D perhaps TRBD2 (5 bases). This CDR3 has 13 residues. The V gene lost 5 bases and the J gene lost 5 bases, with 10 bases spanning the gap. The V gene's germline CDR1 is SGHRS and CDR2 YFSETQ. CDR3 sequence reads: CASRAWTTGELFF. For the CDR3, the DNA is TGCGCCAGCAGAGCCTGGACTACCGGGGAGCTGTTTTTT.

This clonotype was seen a handful of times. A much larger clone differs from this one at a single base, so this may be a read error. The CDR3 coding sequence is TGTGCCAGCAGCTTTGGAGACACCACAGATACGCAGTATTTT. Encoded protein: CASSFGDTTDTQYF. The chain joins TRBV5-6 to TRBJ2-3; D is ambiguous. The germline gives CDR1 SGHDT, CDR2 YYEEEE. V lost 2 bases and J lost 2, with 9 bases in between. This CDR3 comprises 14 residues.

This clonotype was seen at least ten times. The chain recombines TRBV2 with TRBJ1-5, with D hard to call. Trimming cost V 4 bases and J 0 bases, with 10 bases left between them. Looked up from germline, CDR1 is SNHLY and CDR2 is FYNNEI. CDR3 length: 15 residues. Written as DNA, the CDR3 is TGTGCCAGCAGTGCCAGTTCCAGTAGCAATCAGCCCCAGCATTTT. Protein: CASSASSSSNQPQHF.

This clonotype came up many times. The V gene is TRBV5-1, the J gene TRBJ2-1; D may be TRBD1 (6 bases). The V end lost 3 bases, the J end lost 6 bases, and 16 bases lay between the germline ends. This CDR3 region has 15 residues. Germline V gene data show CDR1 as SGHRS and CDR2 as YFSETQ. The CDR3 loop reads CASSSQGISGNEQFF. The CDR3 DNA sequence: TGCGCCAGCAGCTCGCAGGGGATCTCCGGCAATGAGCAGTTCTTC.

This clonotype was recorded many times. The DNA for the CDR3 is TGTGCCAGCACCCTGGACCCGAACACCGGGGAGCTGTTTTTT. Translating it yields CASTLDPNTGELFF. The chain is built from TRBV7-8 and TRBJ2-2, with D uncertain. The germline V gene has CDR1 SGHVS and CDR2 FQNEAQ. V lost 7 bases and J 0 bases, leaving 9 bases between the germline ends. The CDR3 loop spans 14 amino acids.